Each of the 23 T cell receptor beta chains below was sequenced from the same sample in a study of vaccination and CD4 T cells after COVID-19. Sequenced with the Oncomine TCR Beta short-read assay was DNA taken from cultured CD4+ T cells. TCRdb itself ran the PCR reads through MiXCR, one entry per CDR3 protein. The sample lists over 20,000 distinct CDR3 sequences, roughly two fifths occurring once. Their antigen targets remain unknown. The time point denotes: late sampling 161 to 241 days after vaccination in three convalescent patients. The treatment is: approximately 10-day PBMC culture with coronavirus spike peptide pools or control peptides (ViraFEST assay). Specimen: CD4+ T cells from blood, cultured in vitro, collected about 7 months after SARS-CoV-2 vaccination. All receptors come from a human donor who had recovered from COVID-19.

The CDR3 DNA is TGTGCCAGCAGTACCGGACTAGCGGGGGGGCAAGAGACCCAGTACTTC. This gives the protein CASSTGLAGGQETQYF. The V and J genes are TRBV7-2 and TRBJ2-5, with TRBD2 identical over 15 bases. The V and J ends lost 6 bases and 2 bases, in that order; junction bases with no gene match: 4. Germline CDR1 and CDR2: SGHTA and FQGNSA. The CDR3 extends over 16 amino acids.

The V call is TRBV7-2, the J call TRBJ2-3, with TRBD2 matching 8 bases. Germline V gives CDR1 SGHTA, CDR2 FQGNSA. J lost 3 bases, V lost 4 bases, and 9 bases had no gene match. The CDR3 has 16 amino acids. The CDR3 DNA follows: TGTGCCAGCAGCTCCGGGACTAGAGGGTGGACAGATACGCAGTATTTT. Residues: CASSSGTRGWTDTQYF.

The chain employs TRBV11-3 and TRBJ2-3; maybe TRBD2 (5 bases). Per the germline V gene, CDR1 is SGHNT and CDR2 is YENEEA. Trimming removed 4 bases at V and 0 bases at J, with 11 bases between. This CDR3 has 15 amino acids. Here the CDR3 DNA reads TGTGCCAGCAGCTACCTAGCTTCTAGCACAGATACGCAGTATTTT. It yields the protein CASSYLASSTDTQYF. Complete variable domain (other parts from reference TRBV11-3 and TRBJ2-3): EAGVVQSPRYKIIEKKQPVAFWCNPISGHNTLYWYLQNLGQGPELLIRYENEEAVDDSQLPKDRFSAERLKGVDSTLKIQPAELGDSAVYLCASSYLASSTDTQYFGPGTRLTVL.

The chain is built from TRBV6-1 and TRBJ1-6, with 8 bases identical to TRBD1. V shed 5 bases and J 9 bases; nucleotides not matched to a gene: 3. Germline CDR1 MNHNS, CDR2 SASEGT. CDR3 length equals 13 residues. The CDR3 loop reads CASSLDRASPLHF. Here the CDR3 DNA reads TGTGCCAGCAGTCTGGACAGGGCTTCACCCCTCCACTTT.

CDR3 residues: CASAQGMDYEQYF. CDR3 nucleotide sequence: TGTGCCAGCGCACAGGGCATGGACTACGAGCAGTACTTC. The chain has TRBV10-3 and TRBJ2-7; perhaps TRBD1 as D (6 bases). Deletions cut 10 bases from V and 3 bases from J, with 16 bases between. CDR3 length: 13 amino acids. Germline CDR1 reads ENHRY; CDR2 reads SYGVKD.

This clonotype was found a few times. The V call is TRBV20-1, the J call TRBJ2-1, with D uncertain. CDR1 is DFQATT and CDR2 is SNEGSKA in the germline V gene (reference sequence). This CDR3 has 15 residues. Trimming shortened V by 1 base and J by 6 bases, and 16 bases separated the two germline ends. DNA for the CDR3: TGCAGTGCTAGAGCCCCGTGGAATAGCCTCAATGAGCAGTTCTTC. Encoded protein: CSARAPWNSLNEQFF.

This sequence joins TRBV20-1 and TRBJ1-1; a weak D match, TRBD1 (5 bases). The CDR3 has 13 amino acids. Germline V gene sequence: CDR1 DFQATT, CDR2 SNEGSKA (reference sequence). V was pared by 6 bases and J by 0 bases, with 11 bases between. The CDR3 sequence: CSAPGRLNTEAFF. The DNA of the CDR3 is TGCAGTGCGCCGGGACGGCTGAACACTGAAGCTTTCTTT.

Only a few counts were recorded for this clonotype. The gene calls are TRBV6-2 or TRBV6-3 and TRBJ2-7, with D maybe TRBD2 (5 bases). The CDR3 consists of 17 residues. The V and J ends lost 5 bases and 2 bases respectively, with 22 bases between them. Germline CDR1 and CDR2: MNHEY and SVGEGT. CDR3 nucleotide sequence: TGTGCCAGCAGTCCCATCCTTAGCGTCCTACGCACCTACGAGCAGTACTTC. Its translation is CASSPILSVLRTYEQYF.

This sequence joins TRBV18 and TRBJ1-2; D gene ambiguous. Trimming shortened V by 4 bases and J by 6 bases, and 9 bases separated the two germline ends. CDR3 length equals 12 residues. Germline loops: CDR1 KGHSH, CDR2 LQKENI. The CDR3 nucleotides are TGTGCCAGCTCACTGGGGATTGATGGCTACACCTTC. This codes for CASSLGIDGYTF.

This clonotype showed up just a few times. The chain employs TRBV7-2 and TRBJ1-1, with no clear D. The V end lost 3 bases, the J end lost 3 bases, and 8 bases lay between the germline ends. Germline V gives CDR1 SGHTA, CDR2 FQGNSA. The CDR3 contains 13 residues. The CDR3 nucleotides are TGTGCCAGCAGCTTCGAAAGGGACACTGAAGCTTTCTTT. Translated: CASSFERDTEAFF.

This clonotype was recorded once. This rearrangement joins TRBV6-1 to TRBJ1-1, with D unresolved. This CDR3 comprises 12 residues. Germline V lookup: CDR1 MNHNS, CDR2 SASEGT. V dropped 8 bases and J dropped 13 bases, with 20 bases sitting between them. The CDR3, as DNA: TGTGCCAGCGACGAAGGGCCCGATCTAAGTTTCTTT. Amino acid sequence: CASDEGPDLSFF.

In this sample, this clonotype turned up a few times. The chain joins TRBV20-1 to TRBJ2-1, with TRBD2 matching over 8 bases. Trimming at V came to 5 bases and at J to 1 base, leaving 4 bases not matched to a gene. Per the germline V gene, CDR1 is DFQATT and CDR2 is SNEGSKA (reference sequence). CDR3 size: 14 residues. The CDR3 sequence: CSARGGLSYNEQFF. CDR3 bases: TGCAGTGCTCGCGGGGGGCTATCCTACAATGAGCAGTTCTTC.

The genes are TRBV9 and TRBJ2-7; TRBD1 aligns across 8 bases. This CDR3 spans 14 amino acids. J was trimmed by 6 bases and V by 3 bases; bases with no gene match: 8. CDR1 is SGDLS and CDR2 is YYNGEE in the germline V gene. The CDR3 loop reads CASSAGGRACEQYF. DNA of the CDR3: TGTGCCAGCAGCGCAGGGGGCCGGGCCTGCGAGCAGTACTTC.

This clonotype has more than one count but fewer than ten. This chain joins TRBV28 and TRBJ2-7; D remains ambiguous. The CDR3 length is 13 residues. CDR1 and CDR2 (germline): MDHEN, SYDVKM. Trimming stripped 1 base from V and 2 bases from J, with 6 bases between. CDR3 sequence reads: CASSLYATYEQYF. DNA for the CDR3: TGTGCCAGCAGTTTATACGCTACCTACGAGCAGTACTTC.

Note on this clonotype: At one end, the junction sequence differs from germline, possibly due to a read error. This sequence joins TRBV28 and TRBJ1-5; unclear D gene. Per the germline V gene, CDR1 is MDHEN and CDR2 is SYDVKM. The CDR3 has 14 amino acids. CDR3 DNA: TGTGCCAGCCGGGTGGGCCTTAGCAATCAGCCCCGGCATTTT. Translating gives CASRVGLSNQPRHF.

This clonotype was picked up one time. The CDR3 loop is CSARDSGTSLVQYF. The CDR3 DNA sequence: TGCAGTGCTAGAGATTCCGGGACCTCCTTGGTTCAGTACTTC. The chain has TRBV20-1 and TRBJ2-7, with D possibly called TRBD1 or TRBD2 (5 bases each). Germline loops: CDR1 DFQATT, CDR2 SNEGSKA (reference sequence). V lost 0 bases and J lost 10, with 19 bases in between. The CDR3 is made up of 14 amino acids.

The rearrangement links TRBV15 to TRBJ2-3, with 8 bases identical to TRBD2. The CDR3 has 17 amino acids. Germline CDR1 LNHNV, CDR2 YYDKDF (reference sequence). Trimming removed 4 bases from V and 0 bases from J; junction bases left unmatched: 9. The CDR3 DNA reads TGTGCCACCAGCACCCCCCGGGAGGGGCCTAGCACAGATACGCAGTATTTT. This sequence encodes CATSTPREGPSTDTQYF.

This clonotype was seen only a few times. The chain employs TRBV20-1 and TRBJ1-2; TRBD1 agrees at 10 bases. CDR1 is DFQATT and CDR2 is SNEGSKA in the germline V gene (reference sequence). CDR3 length equals 14 residues. Trimming at V came to 5 bases and at J to 4 bases, leaving 7 bases not matched to a gene. The CDR3 loop reads CSAGLRDRGYGYTF. The DNA for the CDR3 is TGCAGTGCTGGGCTCCGGGACAGGGGCTATGGCTACACCTTC.

V is TRBV7-9 and J is TRBJ1-2; D is perhaps TRBD1 (6 bases). V lost 5 bases and J 8 bases, leaving 18 bases between the germline ends. Germline lookup yields CDR1 SEHNR and CDR2 FQNEAQ (reference sequence). The CDR3 is 14 amino acids. CDR3 nucleotide sequence: TGTGCCAGCAGCCCTCCGGACAGCCTGCGCGGCTACACCTTC. Its protein product is CASSPPDSLRGYTF.

This clonotype is judged medium-sized. The genes are TRBV6-4 and TRBJ1-2; D unresolved. The CDR3 has 8 residues. Per the germline V gene, CDR1 is MRHNA and CDR2 is SNTAGT. V was cut by 9 bases and J by 12 bases, with 8 bases left in between. CDR3 in amino acids: CARALNTF. CDR3 DNA: TGTGCCAGGGCCCTAAACACCTTC.

V usage is TRBV15 and J usage is TRBJ2-1; perhaps D is TRBD1 or TRBD2 (6 bases each). Germline CDR1 reads LNHNV; CDR2 reads YYDKDF (reference sequence). The V end lost 6 bases, the J end lost 12 bases, and 24 bases lay between the germline ends. This CDR3 spans 15 amino acids. The CDR3 DNA reads as TGTGCCACCAGGCTAGACCGGGGGCTTTGGGGGAGGCAGTTCTTC. It yields the protein CATRLDRGLWGRQFF.

This chain joins TRBV15 and TRBJ2-1; 9 bases are shared with TRBD1. The CDR3 totals 14 residues. Per germline, CDR1 LNHNV and CDR2 YYDKDF (reference sequence). The J segment lost 4 bases and the V segment lost 11 bases, leaving 9 bases of the junction unmatched. DNA of the CDR3: TGTGCCTTCCCAGACAGGGGGTATTACAATGAGCAGTTCTTC. Translation gives CAFPDRGYYNEQFF.

This clonotype was seen more than once but under ten times. The chain couples TRBV6-5 to TRBJ2-7; D unresolved. Trimming stripped 2 bases from V and 4 bases from J, with 15 bases between. The CDR3 covers 15 residues. Germline-derived CDR1 and CDR2 are MNHEY and SVGAGI. The CDR3 nucleotides read TGTGCCAGCAGTTACCCAAGAGCGCCAAAGTACGAGCAGTACTTC. Translation gives CASSYPRAPKYEQYF.